This T cell receptor beta chain was profiled in a study of OX40 agonist ivuxolimab in advanced cancers. This clone was seen once. Its antigen is currently unknown. Overall study results and limits: Relatively little clonal expansion, among the lowest observed, appeared in partial responders at 0.1-3.0 mg/kg. There were, on average, more expanded clones in CD8+ T cells than in CD4+.

Data came from immunoSEQ multiplex PCR; TCRdb stores just in-frame clones and leaves some out. The sample consists of more than 40,000 clones, about 87% of them appearing once. The sequence came from an adult with an advanced solid tumor such as melanoma, head and neck, liver or kidney cancer. Sequencing used CD4+ or CD8+ T cells sorted from blood, obtained in a trial of the OX40 agonist ivuxolimab.

The DNA of the CDR3 is TGTGCCACCAGCAGAGACGGACCGGAGAATCAGCCCCAGCATTTT. It specifies CATSRDGPENQPQHF. V gene TRBV15 combines with J gene TRBJ1-5; D is ambiguous. There are 15 residues in the CDR3. The V end lost 0 bases, the J end lost 4 bases, and 10 bases lay between the germline ends. The germline CDR1 and CDR2 sequences are LNHNV and YYDKDF (reference sequence).